These 28 T cell receptor beta chains came from one sample sequenced in a study of tumor and adjacent non-tumor tissue in lung cancer. A modified ARM-PCR protocol with three rounds of nested PCR amplified TCRbeta. Using its own MiXCR run on the multiplex PCR reads, TCRdb lists one record per CDR3 protein. The sample records over 130,000 distinct CDR3 sequences, roughly 70% being singletons. The template was RNA from unsorted bulk tissue. Source material: lung tumor tissue. These TCRs come from a man aged 55 to 70 with small cell lung cancer.

This clonotype occurred many times. The V and J genes are TRBV11-1 and TRBJ2-1, with D maybe TRBD1 (6 bases). Germline-derived CDR1 and CDR2 are SGHAT and FQDESV (reference sequence). Trimming left V 7 bases short and J 9 bases short, with 19 bases between. The CDR3 contains 14 residues. CDR3 in DNA: TGTGCCAGCACCTCTGGGGGACAACTTTTTGAGCAGTTCTTC. Protein: CASTSGGQLFEQFF.

The V call is TRBV6-5, the J call TRBJ2-7; weak D call: TRBD1 (7 bases). The CDR3 extends over 15 amino acids. The germline gives CDR1 MNHEY, CDR2 SVGAGI. CDR3 loop: CATRGRLAPGYEQYV. The CDR3 DNA is TGTGCCACCAGGGGGAGGCTAGCGCCAGGCTACGAGCAGTACGTT.

Worth noting for this clonotype: An end of the junction differs from the germline gene, which may be a read error. The V call is TRBV4-1, the J call TRBJ2-5; TRBD1 is a possible D gene (6 bases). The germline gives CDR1 MGHRA, CDR2 YSYEKL. CDR3 length equals 16 residues. This CDR3 reads CASSQDGTRGGETQYF. In DNA form, the CDR3 reads TGCGCCAGCAGTCAAGATGGGACAAGGGGCGGCGAGACCCAGTACTTC.

On this clonotype: Here the CDR3 omits its conserved ending phenylalanine or tryptophan, so a read error is the likely source. The chain is built from TRBV6-5 and TRBJ1-1, with D possibly matching TRBD1 (5 bases). Germline-derived CDR1 and CDR2 are MNHEY and SVGAGI. The CDR3 is 15 amino acids. CDR3 in amino acids: CASSYSSRVDTEAFL. CDR3 coding DNA: TGTGCCAGCAGTTACTCGTCCAGGGTCGACACCGAAGCTTTCCTT.

The chain is built from TRBV5-4 and TRBJ2-7, with D perhaps matching TRBD2 (6 bases). This CDR3 spans 15 amino acids. V was clipped by 3 bases and J by 6 bases, with 19 bases between them. The germline CDR1 and CDR2 sequences are SGHNT and YYREEE (reference sequence). DNA for the CDR3: TGTGCCAGCAGCTACCTATCGACCCCGGGAGTCGAGCAGTACTTC. Encoded protein: CASSYLSTPGVEQYF.

Comments on this clonotype: The germline gene is not matched at one end of the junction; a read error may be the cause. DNA of the CDR3: TGTACCAGCAGCGAGGTGAACGCGGAGACCCAGTACTTC. Translated, it gives CTSSEVNAETQYF. The chain uses TRBV11-2 and TRBJ2-5; D remains unclear. Germline assignment: CDR1 SGHAT and CDR2 FQNNGV. The CDR3 loop spans 13 amino acids.

Comments on this clonotype: A much larger clone lies one base from this, so it may be a read error. The chain uses TRBV29-1 and TRBJ2-3; D unclear. This CDR3 has 11 amino acids. Germline V gene data show CDR1 as SQVTM and CDR2 as ANQGSEA. The CDR3 loop reads CSVLLDDMQYF. DNA of the CDR3: TGCAGCGTTCTGTTGGACGATATGCAGTATTTT.

Worth noting for this clonotype: Germline is not matched at one junction end, which may reflect a read error. V and J are TRBV29-1 and TRBJ2-5; 8 nucleotides line up with TRBD1. The CDR3 contains 15 residues. Germline lookup yields CDR1 SQVTM and CDR2 ANQGSEA. The CDR3 sequence is CSVVRFQGAQEAQYF. In DNA, the CDR3 is TGCAGCGTTGTGCGGTTCCAGGGGGCCCAAGAGGCCCAGTACTTC.

Concerning this clonotype itself: Here the CDR3 omits its conserved ending phenylalanine or tryptophan, so a read error is the likely source. The chain joins TRBV20-1 to TRBJ2-1, with D possibly TRBD2 on 6 matching bases. This CDR3 region has 13 residues. Germline lookup yields CDR1 DFQATT and CDR2 SNEGSKA (reference sequence). The ends were cut back, 1 base at V and 4 bases at J, with 8 bases in the middle. Here the CDR3 reads CSARGTTYNEQFV. The CDR3, as DNA: TGCAGTGCTAGAGGGACTACTTACAATGAGCAGTTCGTC.

In the case of this clonotype: No conserved phenylalanine or tryptophan is present at the end of the CDR3, so a read error is the likely explanation. The chain recombines TRBV9 with TRBJ2-6; D is ambiguous. Trimming took off 4 bases at V and 4 bases at J, with 9 bases between the two ends. CDR1 and CDR2 (germline): SGDLS, YYNGEE. The CDR3 runs to 14 residues. The CDR3 sequence is CASSIGGGANVLTY. CDR3 bases: TGTGCCAGCAGCATCGGTGGCGGGGCCAACGTCCTGACTTAC.

This clonotype has only a few counts. This chain links TRBV6-2 or TRBV6-3 with TRBJ2-3; 14 nucleotides agree with TRBD2. This CDR3 has 15 residues. The germline CDR1 and CDR2 sequences are MNHEY and SVGEGT. J lost 1 base, V lost 7 bases, and 1 base had no gene match. CDR3 residues: CASKGLAGGTDTQYF. CDR3 DNA: TGTGCCAGCAAGGGACTAGCGGGAGGCACAGATACGCAGTATTTT.

Details on this clonotype: The conserved final phenylalanine or tryptophan is absent from the CDR3, which likely points to a read error. This chain uses TRBV4-1 with TRBJ2-5, with D maybe TRBD1 (6 bases). CDR3 length: 16 amino acids. From germline, CDR1 is MGHRA and CDR2 YSYEKL. As DNA, the CDR3 is TGCGCCGGCAGCCACGCCGCTGGGGGTAGGGGGAAGACCCAGTACTTA. This sequence encodes CAGSHAAGGRGKTQYL.

This clonotype was picked up one time. Relative to the germline gene, one junction end is altered; a read error may explain this. V is TRBV6-1 and J is TRBJ2-5, with TRBD1 matching 7 bases. The CDR3 runs 13 residues. CDR1 is MNHNS and CDR2 is SASEGT in the germline V gene. CDR3 region: CASRPTGIETHYF. The CDR3, as DNA: TGTGCCAGCAGGCCGACAGGGATAGAGACCCATTACTTC.

The chain combines TRBV5-8 with TRBJ2-3, with TRBD1 identical over 9 bases. CDR1 and CDR2 from the germline V gene are SGHTS and YDEGEE. The CDR3 spans 16 residues. With V trimmed by 4 bases and J by 4 bases, 10 bases remained unmatched. Here the CDR3 DNA reads TGTGCCAGCAGCGTCTACCACAGGGGGCGAGCAGATACGCAGTATTTT. This encodes CASSVYHRGRADTQYF. The variable domain in full, with the rest retrieved from reference TRBV5-8 and TRBJ2-3, is EAGVTQSPTHLIKTRGQQATLRCSPISGHTSVYWYQQALGLGLQFLLWYDEGEERNRGNFPPRFSGRQFPNYSSELNVNALELEDSALYLCASSVYHRGRADTQYFGPGTRLTVL.

This clonotype was observed a single time. The chain is built from TRBV7-2 and TRBJ1-2; 7 bases line up with TRBD1. Trimming cost V 6 bases and J 8 bases; bases outside gene matches: 6. Per the germline V gene, CDR1 is SGHTA and CDR2 is FQGNSA. This CDR3 has 12 residues. The CDR3: CASSRRGGGYTF. CDR3 coding DNA: TGTGCCAGCAGTCGCAGAGGGGGCGGCTACACCTTC.

This clonotype was seen only once. A much larger clone sits a single nucleotide away, making a read error possible. This chain connects TRBV5-4 to TRBJ1-4, with 10 bases that match TRBD1. The CDR3 is 19 residues long. Germline V lookup: CDR1 SGHNT, CDR2 YYREEE (reference sequence). V lost 0 bases and J lost 0; bases outside the gene matches: 8. The CDR3 loop is CASSLAGTGVDSTNEKLFF. The CDR3 nucleotides are TGTGCCAGCAGCTTGGCGGGGACAGGGGTTGATTCAACTAATGAAAAACTGTTTTTT.

The rearrangement links TRBV24-1 to TRBJ2-2, with D uncertain. Germline-derived CDR1 and CDR2 are KGHDR and SFDVKD. This CDR3 is 13 amino acids long. V was trimmed by 5 bases and J by 5 bases, leaving 8 bases between them. CDR3 bases: TGTGCCACCAGTGGTCGTCCGACCGGGGAGCTGTTTTTT. Its translation: CATSGRPTGELFF.

This clonotype was seen at least ten times. The V and J genes are TRBV12-3 or TRBV12-4 and TRBJ2-7; the match to TRBD1 covers 7 bases. The CDR3 extends over 14 amino acids. The V gene end was trimmed by 4 bases and the J gene end by 2 bases; junction bases not matched to a gene: 5. CDR3 loop: CASSSGTATYEQYF. The DNA of the CDR3 is TGTGCCAGCAGTTCCGGGACAGCGACCTACGAGCAGTACTTC.

V and J are TRBV4-1 and TRBJ2-1; a weak D match, TRBD2 (5 bases). Germline CDR1 MGHRA, CDR2 YSYEKL. The V gene lost 0 bases and the J gene lost 7 bases, with 16 bases spanning the gap. The CDR3 consists of 16 residues. The CDR3 nucleotides are TGCGCCAGCAGCCAAGAATTACTGACGGGATGGAATGAGCAGTTCTTC. This sequence encodes CASSQELLTGWNEQFF.

A single count supports this clonotype. At one end, the junction sequence differs from germline, possibly due to a read error. The J gene is TRBJ2-2, the V gene TRBV27, with 10 bases fitting TRBD1. Germline CDR1 MNHEY, CDR2 SMNVEV (reference sequence). The CDR3 loop spans 18 amino acids. CDR3 residues: CASSFSHIGQGGTGVLFF. CDR3 DNA: TGTGCCAGCAGTTTCTCCCACATCGGACAGGGGGGAACCGGGGTGCTGTTTTTT.

This rearrangement joins TRBV4-3 to TRBJ2-2; 8 nucleotides agree with TRBD1. Trimming removed 0 bases from V and 4 bases from J; junction bases left unmatched: 7. The CDR3 extends over 17 amino acids. Germline assignment: CDR1 LGHNA and CDR2 YSLEER. CDR3 sequence reads: CASSQEPGGPSTGELFF. The CDR3 DNA reads as TGCGCCAGCAGCCAAGAACCAGGGGGCCCCAGCACCGGGGAGCTGTTTTTT.

About this clonotype itself: Just one base apart from a much larger clone, this may be a read error. As DNA, the CDR3 is TGCAGTTCTAGAGCAGGGGCTAACACTGAAGCTTTCTTT. Protein sequence: CSSRAGANTEAFF. The chain couples TRBV20-1 to TRBJ1-1; D is possibly TRBD1 (6 bases). Germline assignment: CDR1 DFQATT and CDR2 SNEGSKA (reference sequence). CDR3 length equals 13 residues.

Concerning this clonotype: A clone one base away is much larger, so this may be a read error. V and J are TRBV20-1 and TRBJ1-1, with a weak D call TRBD1 (6 bases). The CDR3 spans 13 residues. Trimming removed 7 bases at V and 3 bases at J, with 15 bases between. Germline CDR1 is DFQATT and CDR2 is SNEGSKA (reference sequence). CDR3 DNA: TGCAGTGTTGTACAGGGATCGTACACTGAAGCTTTCTTT. Encoded protein: CSVVQGSYTEAFF.

The table lists this clonotype with a few counts. The chain combines TRBV12-3 or TRBV12-4 with TRBJ2-6; D is perhaps TRBD2 (5 bases). CDR3 length: 14 residues. Trimming removed 8 bases from V and 2 bases from J, with 10 bases in between. CDR3 sequence (DNA): TGTGCCAGCCGGGGTTCCGCTGGGGCCAACGTCCTGACTTTC. This translates into CASRGSAGANVLTF.

Turning to this clonotype: The CDR3 ends on some other residue instead of the conserved phenylalanine or tryptophan, so this is likely a read error. The rearrangement uses TRBV11-2 and TRBJ2-7; D is possibly TRBD1 (6 bases). There are 15 residues in the CDR3. The germline V gene has CDR1 SGHAT and CDR2 FQNNGV. The CDR3 loop reads CASSLLNRVGYEQYL. The CDR3 DNA sequence: TGCGCCAGCAGCTTATTAAACAGGGTAGGGTACGAGCAGTACTTA.

The table lists this clonotype with a few counts. This chain uses TRBV20-1 with TRBJ2-1, with a weak D call TRBD2 (5 bases). V lost 6 bases, J lost 4 bases, and 10 bases lay in between. The CDR3 consists of 12 residues. Germline V gene lookup returns CDR1 DFQATT and CDR2 SNEGSKA (reference sequence). CDR3 bases: TGCAGTGCGAAGAGCGGATACAATGAGCAGTTCTTC. Amino acid sequence: CSAKSGYNEQFF.

The chain carries TRBV6-1 and TRBJ1-2; no reliable D call. Germline-derived CDR1 and CDR2 are MNHNS and SASEGT. V gave up 2 bases and J gave up 7 bases, with 11 bases separating them. The CDR3 has 13 amino acids. The DNA of the CDR3 is TGTGCCAGCAGTGAACTTTGGAGGTCTGGCTACACCTTC. Residues: CASSELWRSGYTF.

This chain uses TRBV4-2 with TRBJ2-1; 12 nucleotides align to TRBD2. The germline V gene has CDR1 LGHNA and CDR2 YNFKEQ. V was pared by 10 bases and J by 5 bases, with 3 bases of the junction left unmatched. This CDR3 region has 13 residues. The CDR3 is CATRTSGNNEQFF. In DNA form, the CDR3 reads TGTGCCACCAGGACTAGCGGGAACAATGAGCAGTTCTTC.